This TCR beta chain was documented in a study of shared clonotypes between healthy human individuals. Study-wide results and limits: A reduction in generation probabilities was seen for non-shared clonotypes relative to those shared by all four donors. It was observed that about 5% of naive CD4 clonotypes were shared across a few donors. The study drew on few donors, limiting represented genetic and exposure-history diversity.

This CDR3 has 14 residues. V was pared by 3 bases and J by 2 bases, with 14 bases between. CDR1 is SQVTM and CDR2 is ANQGSEA in the germline V gene. CD45RO-negative cells were positively selected for CCR7, leaving out terminally differentiated effector memory CD45RA+ cells. About this clone: The antigen is undetermined.

When replicate PCRs were run on sorted subsets, they used about 200 ng DNA, tens of thousands of T cell genomes. Only in-frame clones appear in the TCRdb table, and some are missing; sequencing was by immunoSEQ multiplex PCR. The repertoire holds about 1,900,000 clones, with about 95% as singletons. The V and J genes are TRBV29-1 and TRBJ2-7; D gene unclear. The source material was naive CD8+ T cells sorted from blood. The sequence was collected from a man between 18 and 35 years old in good health. CDR3 amino acids: CSVDFPGRPYEQYF. The CDR3, as DNA: TGCAGCGTTGATTTCCCTGGGCGCCCCTACGAGCAGTACTTC.